This is a list of T cell receptor beta chains from one sample in a study of siplizumab effects on memory and regulatory T cells. The protocol was immunoSEQ multiplex PCR, while the TCRdb copy is restricted to in-frame clones and leaves out a portion. The sample includes 80,000 to 95,000 clones, over 90% of them seen just once. The source material was CD8+ T cells sorted from blood. These receptor sequences come from a human donor in good health. CDR3s include the opening cysteine and the closing phenylalanine or tryptophan. D genes are given only for firm matches. Size tells how often a clone was seen (once, few, many) or the class of an expanded clone, and some rows leave it out.

CASSHLGSSYEQYF	TGCGCCAGCAGCCATCTGGGTAGTTCCTACGAGCAGTACTTC	once	TRBJ2-7	TRBV4-1	NA
CASSLVLDSPNYGYTF	TGTGCCAGCAGCTTAGTGTTGGACAGCCCTAACTATGGCTACACCTTC	NA	TRBJ1-2	TRBV7-9	NA
CASLSRDGSYNEQFF	TGTGCCAGTTTATCCAGGGATGGATCCTACAATGAGCAGTTCTTC	NA	TRBJ2-1	TRBV27	NA
CATQGRDDYEQYF	TGTGCCACCCAGGGTAGGGATGATTACGAGCAGTACTTC	NA	TRBJ2-7	TRBV15	NA
CASSGTLEAPGANVLTF	TGTGCCAGCAGCGGAACACTTGAAGCCCCTGGGGCCAACGTCCTGACTTTC	NA	TRBJ2-6	TRBV13	NA
CASSYFGTDTQYF	TGTGCCAGCAGCTATTTTGGCACAGATACGCAGTATTTT	NA	TRBJ2-3	TRBV7-9	NA
CASSLRRELINEQFF	TGTGCCAGCAGCTTAAGGCGGGAGCTAATCAATGAGCAGTTCTTC	NA	TRBJ2-1	TRBV11-1	TRBD2
CASSLLKSEDTQYF	TGTGCCAGCAGTTTGTTGAAGTCTGAAGATACGCAGTATTTT	NA	TRBJ2-3	TRBV28	NA
CASKDGGETYEQYF	TGTGCCAGCAAGGACGGCGGGGAAACCTACGAGCAGTACTTC	NA	TRBJ2-7	TRBV2	NA
CASSQDGSGLAGGNNEQFF	TGTGCCAGCAGCCAAGATGGATCGGGACTAGCGGGAGGGAACAATGAGCAGTTCTTC	NA	TRBJ2-1	TRBV14	TRBD2
CASSKWDRGSTEAFF	TGCGCCAGCAGCAAATGGGACAGGGGGAGCACTGAAGCTTTCTTT	NA	TRBJ1-1	TRBV5-1	TRBD1
CSGEGLPDEQFF	TGCAGCGGGGAGGGTTTGCCGGATGAGCAGTTCTTC	few	TRBJ2-1	TRBV29-1	TRBD2
CASSLRTEQYF	TGTGCCAGCAGCCTTCGAACCGAGCAGTACTTC	NA	TRBJ2-7	TRBV5-6	NA
CASKGAGGPTEAFF	TGTGCCAGCAAGGGAGCCGGGGGACCGACTGAAGCTTTCTTT	NA	TRBJ1-1	TRBV19	NA
CASGRSMNTEAFF	TGTGCTAGTGGTCGTTCTATGAACACTGAAGCTTTCTTT	NA	TRBJ1-1	TRBV12-5	NA
CASSYTQGDVLTF	TGTGCCAGCAGTTACACACAGGGCGACGTCCTGACTTTC	NA	TRBJ2-6	TRBV6-5	NA
CASRVTSGSYNEQFF	TGTGCCAGTAGGGTGACTAGCGGGTCCTACAATGAGCAGTTCTTC	NA	TRBJ2-1	TRBV19	TRBD2
CASSPGTGGSYEQYF	TGTGCCAGCTCACCCGGGACAGGGGGCTCCTACGAGCAGTACTTC	NA	TRBJ2-7	TRBV18	TRBD1
CASSHQGQGVRDEQFF	TGTGCCAGCAGCCATCAGGGACAGGGGGTGCGGGATGAGCAGTTCTTC	NA	TRBJ2-1	TRBV7-9	TRBD1
CASSLAGGDGELFF	TGTGCCAGCAGTTTGGCAGGGGGCGACGGGGAGCTGTTTTTT	NA	TRBJ2-2	TRBV27	TRBD1
CASSAGGGYTEAFF	TGTGCCAGCAGTGCAGGGGGCGGGTACACTGAAGCTTTCTTT	once	TRBJ1-1	TRBV6-6	TRBD1
CASGPRTGRLLANEKLFF	TGTGCTAGTGGTCCACGGACAGGGCGGTTATTAGCTAATGAAAAACTGTTTTTT	NA	TRBJ1-4	TRBV12-5	TRBD1
CASSLGNSFEAFF	TGTGCCAGCAGCTTAGGGAACAGCTTCGAAGCTTTCTTT	NA	TRBJ1-1	TRBV11-2	NA
CASSQWEVPSGSIVGELFF	TGTGCCAGCAGCCAATGGGAAGTCCCGAGCGGGAGTATTGTCGGGGAGCTGTTTTTT	NA	TRBJ2-2	TRBV14	TRBD2
CASSIATGETYEQYF	TGTGCCAGTAGTATAGCTACGGGGGAAACCTACGAGCAGTACTTC	NA	TRBJ2-7	TRBV19	NA
CASRLNAAINQPQHF	TGTGCCAGCCGACTTAACGCAGCTATTAATCAGCCCCAGCATTTT	NA	TRBJ1-5	TRBV2	NA
CASSFLNGNTEAFF	TGTGCCAGCAGCTTCCTTAATGGGAACACTGAAGCTTTCTTT	NA	TRBJ1-1	TRBV7-9	NA
CASSVEAGPSYEQYF	TGTGCCAGCAGCGTCGAAGCGGGACCCTCCTACGAGCAGTACTTC	NA	TRBJ2-7	TRBV9	TRBD2
CASDKAPNTGELFF	TGCGCCAGCGACAAGGCCCCGAACACCGGGGAGCTGTTTTTT	NA	TRBJ2-2	TRBV4-1	NA
CASSKGQTYEQYF	TGTGCCAGTAGCAAGGGACAGACTTACGAGCAGTACTTC	NA	TRBJ2-7	TRBV19	TRBD1
CASSSYTEAFF	TGTGCCAGCAGTTCGTACACTGAAGCTTTCTTT	NA	TRBJ1-1	TRBV27	NA
CASGDPGTALYSNQPQHF	TGTGCCAGCGGGGACCCCGGGACAGCCTTGTATAGCAATCAGCCCCAGCATTTT	NA	TRBJ1-5	TRBV2	TRBD1
CASSAGTGDSDTQYF	TGTGCCAGCAGCGCCGGGACAGGGGACTCGGATACGCAGTATTTT	NA	TRBJ2-3	TRBV6-4	TRBD1